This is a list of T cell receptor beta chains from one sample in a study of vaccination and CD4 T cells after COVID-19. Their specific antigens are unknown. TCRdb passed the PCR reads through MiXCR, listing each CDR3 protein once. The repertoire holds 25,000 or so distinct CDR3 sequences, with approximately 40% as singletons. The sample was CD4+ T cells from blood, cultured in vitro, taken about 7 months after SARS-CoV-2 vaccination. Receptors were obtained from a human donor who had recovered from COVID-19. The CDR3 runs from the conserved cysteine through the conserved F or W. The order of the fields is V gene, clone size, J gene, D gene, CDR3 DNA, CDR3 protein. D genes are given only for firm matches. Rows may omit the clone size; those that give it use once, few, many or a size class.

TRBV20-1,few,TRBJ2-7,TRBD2,TGCAGTGCTAGTTGGGTAGCGGGAGCTTACGAGCAGTACTTC,CSASWVAGAYEQYF
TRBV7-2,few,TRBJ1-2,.,TGTGCCAGCAGCTTAGATTCTAGTGAGGGTCGCGGCTACACCTTC,CASSLDSSEGRGYTF
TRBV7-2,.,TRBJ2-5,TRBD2,TGTGCCAGCAGCTTAGCGCTGGGACTAGCAGAGACCCAGTACTTC,CASSLALGLAETQYF
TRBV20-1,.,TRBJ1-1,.,TGCAGTGCTAGAAAACAGGACACTGAAGCTTTCTTT,CSARKQDTEAFF
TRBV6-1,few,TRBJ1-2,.,TGTGCCAGCAGTCGTACTGCGAACTATGGCTACACCTTC,CASSRTANYGYTF
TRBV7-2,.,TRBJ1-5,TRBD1,TGTGCCAGCAGCTCGGGACAAAGACAGGGCTGGAATCAGCCCCAGCATTTT,CASSSGQRQGWNQPQHF
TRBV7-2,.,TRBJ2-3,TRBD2,TGTGCCAGCGGGAGGGCCTCTAGCACAGATACGCAGTATTTT,CASGRASSTDTQYF
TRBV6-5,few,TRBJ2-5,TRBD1,TGTGCCAGCAGTTACTTTGGGACAGGAGTACAAGAGACCCAGTACTTC,CASSYFGTGVQETQYF
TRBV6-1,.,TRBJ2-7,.,TGTGCCAGCAGTGAAGCTCGGGGAGCGGCAAAATCCTACGAGCAGTACTTC,CASSEARGAAKSYEQYF
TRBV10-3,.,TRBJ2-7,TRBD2,TGTGCCATCAGTTCCACGACTAGCGGGAGCTACGAGCAGTACTTC,CAISSTTSGSYEQYF
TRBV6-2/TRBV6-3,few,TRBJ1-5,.,TGTGCCAGCAGTTACAGGGTATCCAATCAGCCCCAGCATTTT,CASSYRVSNQPQHF
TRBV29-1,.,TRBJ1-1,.,TGCAGCGTTGAACGCACGGACACCCTGGGCACTGAAGCTTTCTTT,CSVERTDTLGTEAFF
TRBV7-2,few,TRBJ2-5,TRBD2,TGTGCCAGCAGCTCCCGGACTAGCGACGAGACCCAGTACTTC,CASSSRTSDETQYF
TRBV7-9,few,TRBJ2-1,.,TGTGCCAGCAGCCGAAAGGTCTATGAGCAGTTCTTC,CASSRKVYEQFF
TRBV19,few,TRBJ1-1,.,TGTGCCAGTACCCATATATCACGACGGAGCGCCGGGGGAGCTTTCTTT,CASTHISRRSAGGAFF
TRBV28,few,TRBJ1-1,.,TGTGCCAGCAGTATCGGGGGAAGCATGAACACTGAAGCTTTCTTT,CASSIGGSMNTEAFF
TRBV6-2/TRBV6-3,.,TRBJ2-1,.,TGTGCCAGCAGTTACGTGACTGCTTCTTTTCTCTACAATGAGCAGTTCTTC,CASSYVTASFLYNEQFF
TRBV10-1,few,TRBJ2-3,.,TGCGCCAGCAGTGACCTAGGCAGGGCAGATACGCAGTATTTT,CASSDLGRADTQYF
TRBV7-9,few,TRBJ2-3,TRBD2,TGTGCCTTAACTAGCGGGCAAGATACGCAGTATTTT,CALTSGQDTQYF
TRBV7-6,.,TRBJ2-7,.,TGTGCCAGCAGCTTCGGGACGGAGTTTGGCGAGCAGTACTTC,CASSFGTEFGEQYF
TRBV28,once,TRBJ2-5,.,TGTGCCAGCAGTTTGTACAGCCCAGAGACCCAGTACTTC,CASSLYSPETQYF
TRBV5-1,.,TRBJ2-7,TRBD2,TGCGCCAGCAGCTTGGAACCTAGCGGGAGTCCTCACGAGCAGTACTTC,CASSLEPSGSPHEQYF
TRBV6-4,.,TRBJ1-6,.,TGTGCCAGCAGTGAGGTGGCAGGAGATTCACCCCTCCACTTT,CASSEVAGDSPLHF
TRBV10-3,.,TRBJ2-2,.,TGTGCCATCAGTGAGTCTGGCGGGGCGACCGGGGAGCTGTTTTTT,CAISESGGATGELFF
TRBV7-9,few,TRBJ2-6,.,TGTGCCAGCAGCTTTAGCTCTGGGGCCAACGTCCTGACTTTC,CASSFSSGANVLTF
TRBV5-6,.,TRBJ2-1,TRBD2,TGTGCCAGCAGCTTGGCCGAAACTAGCGGTTACAATGAGCAGTTCTTC,CASSLAETSGYNEQFF
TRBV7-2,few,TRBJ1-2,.,TGTGCCAGCAGCCAGAAAGTTCCAGGATCGGGCTACACCTTC,CASSQKVPGSGYTF
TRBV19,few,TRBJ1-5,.,TGTGCCAGTAGTATAGGTGGGGTCGGTGGCAATCAGCCCCAGCATTTT,CASSIGGVGGNQPQHF
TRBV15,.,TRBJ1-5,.,TGTGCCACCAGCAGAGCCGAAAGGCCCCAGCATTTT,CATSRAERPQHF
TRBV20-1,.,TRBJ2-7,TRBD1,TGCAGTGCCAACACAGGGGGCATTTCCTACGAGCAGTACTTC,CSANTGGISYEQYF
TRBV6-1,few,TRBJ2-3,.,TGTGCCAGCAGTGTCGGGGTTGGTGGAAGCACAGATACGCAGTATTTT,CASSVGVGGSTDTQYF